This T cell receptor (beta chain) was documented in a study of blood T cell repertoires in COVID-19. For the study at large: COVID-19 samples from acute and convalescent phases originated in the United States, Italy and Spain. Sample material is recorded as cDNA or gDNA derived from T cells, B-cell-depleted T cells, or PBMCs.

In the authors' workflow: From reference gene primer amplification, estimates of nucleated cell counts were derived. Clones were sequenced by immunoSEQ multiplex PCR, and TCRdb holds only the in-frame ones, with some missing. That table gives V, J and clone size, and the DNA gave D and trimming. The sample records hundreds of thousands of clones, about 80% being singletons. With 7 bases removed from V and 4 bases from J, the gap between germline ends came to 11 bases. This CDR3 is built from 13 residues. CDR1 and CDR2 from the germline V gene are LNHDA and SQIVND (reference sequence). The chain combines TRBV19 with TRBJ1-5; D gene unclear. The material sequenced was peripheral blood. The receptor comes from a woman older than 75 with active or convalescent COVID-19. The CDR3: CASNQVRNQPQHF. The CDR3, as DNA: TGTGCCAGTAACCAGGTTAGGAATCAGCCCCAGCATTTT.